Listed here are 18 T cell receptor beta chains from one sample, sequenced in a study of T-cell memory formation after mild COVID-19. Each CDR3 protein is one row after TCRdb ran MiXCR on the 5' RACE reads. Of over 450,000 distinct CDR3 sequences detected, about 20% appear once; the ten largest clones hold around 13%. The sample was PBMCs or a T cell subset sorted from them (not recorded which). Receptor source: an adult woman who had mild COVID-19 (a few samples of this study predate the infection). Cell type and time point are not known.

This clonotype was picked up a small number of times. This chain connects TRBV24-1 to TRBJ2-1, with D unclear. The CDR3 totals 15 residues. Germline V lookup: CDR1 KGHDR, CDR2 SFDVKD. The V gene lost 9 bases and the J gene lost 1 base, with 15 bases spanning the gap. This CDR3 is CATRLVSVSYNEQFF. The CDR3 DNA reads as TGTGCCACCCGGCTGGTGTCTGTTTCCTACAATGAGCAGTTCTTC.

The rearrangement uses TRBV7-9 and TRBJ1-2; the match to TRBD1 covers 9 bases. V gave up 8 bases and J gave up 7 bases; unmatched junction bases: 5. CDR3 length equals 12 residues. Germline values: CDR1 SEHNR, CDR2 FQNEAQ (reference sequence). CDR3 nucleotides: TGTGCCAGCGGGACAGGGAGCAGTGGCTACACCTTC. Protein: CASGTGSSGYTF.

This clonotype was recorded a few times. The chain joins TRBV4-3 to TRBJ1-1; D gene ambiguous. There are 16 residues in the CDR3. Germline V CDR1 and CDR2: LGHNA, YSLEER. With 1 base removed from V and 6 bases from J, the gap between germline ends came to 18 bases. In nucleotides, the CDR3 is TGCGCCAGCAGCCAAGGACATTTGGAGCCGGGCGCTGAAGCTTTCTTT. Amino acid sequence: CASSQGHLEPGAEAFF.

In its sample, this clonotype was seen a few times. The chain employs TRBV12-3 or TRBV12-4 and TRBJ2-7; D call uncertain. The CDR3 spans 14 residues. The V gene lost 6 bases and the J gene lost 2 bases, with 14 bases spanning the gap. The CDR3 DNA follows: TGTGCCAGCAGCCCCTGGGTGGAAACCTACGAGCAGTACTTC. This sequence encodes CASSPWVETYEQYF.

The chain uses TRBV6-1 and TRBJ2-3, with a tentative D call TRBD2 (6 bases). Trimming stripped 10 bases from V and 6 bases from J, with 20 bases between. Looked up from germline, CDR1 is MNHNS and CDR2 is SASEGT. CDR3 length equals 14 residues. The CDR3 is CATTQRGARDTQYF. As DNA, the CDR3 is TGTGCCACGACCCAGCGCGGGGCCAGGGATACGCAGTATTTT.

V is TRBV19 and J is TRBJ1-5; D gene ambiguous. The CDR3 contains 15 residues. Per the germline V gene, CDR1 is LNHDA and CDR2 is SQIVND (reference sequence). Deletions cut 5 bases from V and 4 bases from J, with 15 bases between. This chain's CDR3 is CASSPTGILNQPQHF. CDR3 nucleotide sequence: TGTGCCAGTAGTCCCACGGGGATCCTTAATCAGCCCCAGCATTTT.

This clonotype was seen a few times. J is TRBJ2-5 and V is TRBV5-4, with 9 bases fitting TRBD2. Looked up from germline, CDR1 is SGHNT and CDR2 is YYREEE (reference sequence). There are 16 residues in the CDR3. V trimming: 0 bases; J trimming: 5 bases; junction bases outside the gene matches: 8. In DNA, the CDR3 is TGTGCCAGCAGCTTGGAACCAGCGGGGGGTGGGGAGACCCAGTACTTC. Translating gives CASSLEPAGGGETQYF.

This clonotype was counted between two and nine times. CDR3 in amino acids: CASSPPSAQDREFF. The CDR3 DNA follows: TGTGCCAGCTCCCCTCCTTCCGCTCAGGACAGGGAGTTCTTC. This rearrangement joins TRBV18 to TRBJ2-1; 8 bases map to TRBD1. The CDR3 sequence is 14 residues long. CDR1 is KGHSH, CDR2 LQKENI, per germline. With 6 bases clipped from V and 14 bases from J, the junction kept 15 bases outside the gene matches.

The chain employs TRBV5-1 and TRBJ2-2; D is uncertain. The CDR3 totals 11 residues. Germline CDR1 and CDR2: SGHRS and YFSETQ. Deletions cut 4 bases from V and 6 bases from J, with 4 bases between. CDR3 nucleotides: TGCGCCAGCAGCATGGCCGGGGAGCTGTTTTTT. Translation: CASSMAGELFF.

This clonotype occurred a few times. V and J are TRBV20-1 and TRBJ1-2; TRBD1 matches at 7 bases. Germline CDR1 DFQATT, CDR2 SNEGSKA (reference sequence). This CDR3 has 13 residues. V shed 3 bases and J 8 bases; nucleotides not matched to a gene: 9. The chain's CDR3 is CSARPTGDGGYTF. DNA for the CDR3: TGCAGTGCTAGGCCAACAGGGGATGGGGGCTACACCTTC.

This clonotype has a single count. This rearrangement joins TRBV7-7 to TRBJ2-3; D is unclear. The CDR3 covers 14 residues. V lost 1 base and J 2 bases, leaving 7 bases between the germline ends. Per the germline V gene, CDR1 is SSHAT and CDR2 is FNYEAQ (reference sequence). CDR3 coding DNA: TGTGCCAGCAGCTTAGGTGAGGCCACAGATACGCAGTATTTT. Encoded protein: CASSLGEATDTQYF. Supplemented by reference TRBV7-7 and TRBJ2-3, the full variable domain reads GAGVSQSPRYKVTKRGQDVTLRCDPISSHATLYWYQQALGQGPEFLTYFNYEAQPDKSGLPSDRFSAERPEGSISTLTIQRTEQRDSAMYRCASSLGEATDTQYFGPGTRLTVL.

This clonotype appeared a few times. This chain links TRBV25-1 with TRBJ2-5, with a weak D call TRBD2 (6 bases). Per the germline V gene, CDR1 is MGHDK and CDR2 is SYGVNS. This CDR3 is 13 amino acids long. Trimming pared 4 bases from V and 5 bases from J, leaving 11 bases between. DNA for the CDR3: TGTGCCAGCAGTGGGGGGGTTCGGGAGACCCAGTACTTC. This translates into CASSGGVRETQYF.

This clonotype was observed a few times. CDR3 sequence reads: CASGLVTHEQFF. CDR3 DNA: TGTGCTAGTGGTTTGGTAACTCATGAGCAGTTCTTC. The rearrangement joins TRBV12-5 to TRBJ2-1, with D unclear. CDR1 is LGHNT, CDR2 FRNRAP, per germline. With 0 bases removed from V and 8 bases from J, the gap between germline ends came to 5 bases. The CDR3 sequence is 12 residues long.

This clonotype was detected a few times. The CDR3 reads CASSVETEDTGELFF. Here the CDR3 DNA reads TGTGCCAGCAGTGTTGAGACAGAAGACACCGGGGAGCTGTTTTTT. V is TRBV2 and J is TRBJ2-2; TRBD1 might be the D (5 bases). There are 15 residues in the CDR3. CDR1 is SNHLY, CDR2 FYNNEI, per germline. V gave up 4 bases and J gave up 3 bases, with 12 bases separating them.

The rearrangement links TRBV24-1 to TRBJ2-1; no firm D call. The CDR3 has 15 residues. The germline V gene has CDR1 KGHDR and CDR2 SFDVKD. Trimming pared 1 base from V and 6 bases from J, leaving 12 bases between. The CDR3 is CATSDFTAPVNEQFF. The CDR3 DNA sequence: TGTGCCACCAGTGATTTCACCGCACCTGTCAATGAGCAGTTCTTC.

This clonotype has a handful of counts. This chain uses TRBV6-2 or TRBV6-3 with TRBJ2-2, with a weak D call TRBD1 (5 bases). The germline V gene has CDR1 MNHEY and CDR2 SVGEGT. CDR3 size: 17 residues. V shed 6 bases and J shed 7 bases, with 24 bases lying between them. CDR3 loop: CASSLSALNRIGGELFF. The DNA for the CDR3 is TGTGCCAGCAGCCTCTCGGCTTTGAACAGGATAGGCGGGGAGCTGTTTTTT.

The chain uses TRBV5-6 and TRBJ2-7; D is ambiguous. V was pared by 4 bases and J by 0 bases, with 11 bases between. CDR3 length: 14 residues. Germline V gene lookup returns CDR1 SGHDT and CDR2 YYEEEE. The chain's CDR3 is CASSASSGSYEQYF. CDR3 DNA sequence: TGTGCCAGCAGCGCCTCCTCTGGCTCCTACGAGCAGTACTTC.

This clonotype has a handful of counts. The chain joins TRBV6-5 to TRBJ1-1; D gene uncertain. CDR1 is MNHEY, CDR2 SVGAGI, per germline. The CDR3 runs to 14 residues. Trimming shortened V by 3 bases and J by 4 bases, and 12 bases separated the two germline ends. CDR3 amino acids: CASSYGVTGTEAFF. In DNA, the CDR3 is TGTGCCAGCAGTTATGGTGTTACTGGCACTGAAGCTTTCTTT.